This TCR beta chain was recorded in a study of blood T cells in healthy people across ages. It was with a sample-barcoded 5' primer and a J-beta primer mix that a second PCR of roughly 7 to 12 cycles was run. CDR3-containing paired-end reads numbering at least 3 million came from each sample. MiXCR was run by TCRdb on the 5' RACE reads, yielding one entry per CDR3 protein. The sample lists about 1,500,000 distinct CDR3 sequences; roughly 45% were seen once. The CDR3 has 14 amino acids. CDR1 is SGHRS, CDR2 YFSETQ, per germline. Study results and caveats: Age showed a roughly linear inverse relationship with TCR beta diversity per million T cells. Diversity figures derived from one million T cells were judged to underestimate the true value.

The table lists this clonotype with many counts. Its specificity is unknown. At one end, the junction sequence differs from germline, possibly due to a read error. The chain recombines TRBV5-1 with TRBJ2-7; 9 nucleotides line up with TRBD1. The clonotype comes from a woman younger than 30 in good health. Sequencing input: blood. The CDR3 loop is CASSFGQGTYEQYF. Written as DNA, the CDR3 is TGTGCCAGCAGTTTCGGACAGGGGACCTACGAGCAGTACTTC. The variable domain in full, with the rest retrieved from reference TRBV5-1 and TRBJ2-7, is KAGVTQTPRYLIKTRGQQVTLSCSPISGHRSVSWYQQTPGQGLQFLFEYFSETQRNKGNFPGRFSGRQFSNSRSEMNVSTLELGDSALYLCASSFGQGTYEQYFGPGTRLTVT.